This T cell receptor beta chain was profiled in a study of T cell repertoires in cytomegalovirus infection. Between the trimmed V and J ends, which lost 5 bases and 3 bases, there was a span of 14 bases. The CDR3 sequence is 14 residues long. Regarding this clonotype: Its antigen is as yet unknown. It may be a read error: a sequence one base away is much more abundant.

Study conclusions and caveats: HLA-C-restricted TCR beta clonotypes specific for CMV led the ex vivo response.

TCRdb ran MiXCR on the reads and lists one entry per CDR3 protein. The data contain a few hundred thousand distinct CDR3 sequences, 8% to 9.5% of them singletons. The material sequenced was PBMCs. The chain is built from TRBV12-3 or TRBV12-4 and TRBJ2-7; either TRBD1 or TRBD2 may fit D (5 bases each). This clonotype originated in a human donor in good health (CMV status not recorded). Some clones in this sample may be carry-over from other donors' samples. CDR3 region: CASSARGRNYEQYF. As DNA, the CDR3 is TGTGCCAGCAGTGCTCGGGGCAGAAACTACGAGCAGTACTTC.